Listed here are 18 T cell receptor beta chains from one sample, sequenced in a study of monozygotic twins with inflammatory bowel disease. Following a re-call of the 5' RACE reads, TCRdb has one entry per CDR3 protein and lacks DNA. The repertoire shows some 330,000 distinct CDR3 sequences; the top ten hold less than 6.5%. The sequencing input was blood. Receptors originate from a human donor with ulcerative colitis or Crohn's disease, or a healthy co-twin of an affected twin (not recorded which).

The chain recombines TRBV6-2 or TRBV6-3 with TRBJ1-1; TCRdb's assignment of TRBD1 cannot be checked, as there is no DNA. The germline gives CDR1 MNHEY, CDR2 SVGEGT. The CDR3 covers 18 residues. The CDR3 sequence: CASSYRPGQLAPNTEAFF.

The chain combines TRBV6-4 with TRBJ1-1. CDR1 MRHNA and CDR2 SNTAGT come from the germline V gene. The CDR3 sequence is 13 residues long. CDR3 loop: CASKLRWDTEAFF.

The chain has TRBV6-2 or TRBV6-3 and TRBJ2-1. In germline, CDR1 is MNHEY, CDR2 SVGEGT. The CDR3 loop spans 16 amino acids. CDR3 protein: CASTYAAGGSYNEQFF.

This rearrangement joins TRBV15 to TRBJ2-1; absent DNA, TCRdb's TRBD2 call cannot be checked. There are 17 residues in the CDR3. CDR1 and CDR2 from the germline V gene are LNHNV and YYDKDF (reference sequence). The CDR3: CATSGGGGRVSYNEQFF.

V and J are TRBV28 and TRBJ2-5. There are 14 residues in the CDR3. In germline, CDR1 is MDHEN, CDR2 SYDVKM. CDR3 amino acids: CASSLLGHKETQYF.

The chain carries TRBV3-1 and TRBJ2-2; absent DNA, TCRdb's TRBD1 call cannot be checked. The CDR3 is made up of 14 amino acids. Looked up from germline, CDR1 is LGHDT and CDR2 is YNNKEL (reference sequence). CDR3 amino acids: CASLATGNTGELFF.

The chain links TRBV29-1 to TRBJ2-5; absent DNA, TCRdb's TRBD1 call cannot be checked. CDR3 length: 11 residues. Looked up from germline, CDR1 is SQVTM and CDR2 is ANQGSEA. Here the CDR3 reads CSAIREETQYF.

The rearrangement uses TRBV24-1 and TRBJ2-2; without DNA, the TCRdb call of TRBD2 cannot be checked. The germline CDR1 and CDR2 sequences are KGHDR and SFDVKD. This CDR3 is built from 16 residues. This chain's CDR3 is CATTQTSPTNTGELFF.

This chain uses TRBV3-1 with TRBJ2-3; the D gene TCRdb calls, TRBD1, cannot be checked with no DNA. The CDR3 is 17 residues long. The V gene's germline CDR1 is LGHDT and CDR2 YNNKEL (reference sequence). This chain's CDR3 is CASSPPGAGSEADTQYF.

The chain has TRBV20-1 and TRBJ1-6; TCRdb's D gene call, TRBD1, goes unchecked for lack of DNA. Germline lookup yields CDR1 DFQATT and CDR2 SNEGSKA (reference sequence). The CDR3 runs 15 residues. The CDR3 here is CSARSPGTTNSPLHF.

The chain uses TRBV3-1 and TRBJ2-7. Germline V gene lookup returns CDR1 LGHDT and CDR2 YNNKEL (reference sequence). This CDR3 comprises 14 residues. CDR3 sequence: CASSQDTGSYEQYF.

V usage is TRBV28 and J usage is TRBJ1-4; TCRdb names TRBD1, which stays unverified in the absence of DNA. CDR1 and CDR2 (germline): MDHEN, SYDVKM. The CDR3 covers 15 residues. The CDR3 loop is CASSLLWPVRGKLFF. Filled out from reference TRBV28 and TRBJ1-4, the complete variable domain reads DVKVTQSSRYLVKRTGEKVFLECVQDMDHENMFWYRQDPGLGLRLIYFSYDVKMKEKGDIPEGYSVSREKKERFSLILESASTNQTSMYLCASSLLWPVRGKLFFGSGTQLSVL.

The chain joins TRBV7-2 to TRBJ2-7; with no DNA, the TCRdb D assignment of TRBD1 cannot be verified. The germline V gene has CDR1 SGHTA and CDR2 FQGNSA. The CDR3 is made up of 15 amino acids. The CDR3 here is CASSLARTATYEQYF.

J is TRBJ1-2 and V is TRBV12-3 or TRBV12-4; TCRdb designates TRBD1, a call that cannot be tested without DNA. This CDR3 spans 15 amino acids. The CDR3 sequence: CASSLWDRGPYGYTF.

V is TRBV4-3 and J is TRBJ2-1. Germline loops: CDR1 LGHNA, CDR2 YSLEER. There are 17 residues in the CDR3. The CDR3 spells CASSQDLGTSAYNEQFF.

V and J are TRBV6-2 or TRBV6-3 and TRBJ1-5; TCRdb calls TRBD1, which cannot be checked without DNA. The germline CDR1 and CDR2 sequences are MNHEY and SVGEGT. This CDR3 contains 11 residues. The CDR3 here is CASRYPGTMHF.

J is TRBJ2-1 and V is TRBV20-1; the TCRdb call, TRBD2, lacks DNA for checking. Germline V gene data show CDR1 as DFQATT and CDR2 as SNEGSKA (reference sequence). The CDR3 sequence is 16 residues long. This CDR3 is CSARDSGGAGANEQFF.

The genes are TRBV30 and TRBJ2-5; TCRdb's D call of TRBD2 is untestable without DNA. Germline V gives CDR1 GTSNPN, CDR2 SVGIG (reference sequence). CDR3 length: 15 residues. The CDR3 loop reads CAWTVGGPLQETQYF.